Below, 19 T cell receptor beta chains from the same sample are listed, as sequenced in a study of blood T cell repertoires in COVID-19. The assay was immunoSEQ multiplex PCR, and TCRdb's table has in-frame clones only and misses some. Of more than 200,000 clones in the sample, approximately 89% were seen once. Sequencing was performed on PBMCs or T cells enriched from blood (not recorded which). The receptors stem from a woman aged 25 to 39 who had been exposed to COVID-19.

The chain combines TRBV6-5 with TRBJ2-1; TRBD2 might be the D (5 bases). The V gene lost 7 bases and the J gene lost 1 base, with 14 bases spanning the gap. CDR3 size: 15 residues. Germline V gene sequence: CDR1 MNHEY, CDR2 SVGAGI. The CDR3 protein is CASTFRGLSYNEQFF. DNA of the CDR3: TGTGCCAGCACCTTCAGAGGGTTATCCTACAATGAGCAGTTCTTC.

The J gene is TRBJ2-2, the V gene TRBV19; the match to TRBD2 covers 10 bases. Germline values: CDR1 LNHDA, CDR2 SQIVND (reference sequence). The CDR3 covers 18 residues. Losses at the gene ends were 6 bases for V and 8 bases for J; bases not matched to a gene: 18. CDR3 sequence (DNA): TGTGCCAGTAGCAGAAAAGGCCCGTCTAGCGGGAGTTCTGGGGAGCTGTTTTTT. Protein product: CASSRKGPSSGSSGELFF.

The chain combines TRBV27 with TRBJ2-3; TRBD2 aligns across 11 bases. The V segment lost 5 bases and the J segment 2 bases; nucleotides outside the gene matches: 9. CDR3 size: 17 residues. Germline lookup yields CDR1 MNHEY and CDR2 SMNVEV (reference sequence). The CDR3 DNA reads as TGTGCCAGCAGTCGCCGTACTAGCGGGAGTTTCACAGATACGCAGTATTTT. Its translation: CASSRRTSGSFTDTQYF.

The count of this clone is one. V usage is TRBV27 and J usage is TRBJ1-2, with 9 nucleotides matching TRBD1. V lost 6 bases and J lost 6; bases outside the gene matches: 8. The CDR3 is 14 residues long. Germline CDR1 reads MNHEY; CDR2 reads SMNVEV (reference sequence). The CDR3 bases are TGTGCCAGCAGCCCGGGACAGGGACGGGATGGCTACACCTTC. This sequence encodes CASSPGQGRDGYTF.

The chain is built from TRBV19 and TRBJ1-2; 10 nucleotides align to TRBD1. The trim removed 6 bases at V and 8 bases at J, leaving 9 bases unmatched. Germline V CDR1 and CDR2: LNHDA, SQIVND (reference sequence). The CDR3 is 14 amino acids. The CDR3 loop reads CASSPDRGQLGYTF. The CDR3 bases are TGTGCCAGTAGCCCCGACAGGGGGCAGCTAGGCTACACCTTC.

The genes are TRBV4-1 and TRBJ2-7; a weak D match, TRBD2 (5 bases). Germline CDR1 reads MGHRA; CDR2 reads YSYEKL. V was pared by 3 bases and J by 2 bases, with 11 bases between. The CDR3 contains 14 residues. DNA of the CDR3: TGCGCCAGCAGCCATGGAGGAGGAACCTACGAGCAGTACTTC. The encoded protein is CASSHGGGTYEQYF.

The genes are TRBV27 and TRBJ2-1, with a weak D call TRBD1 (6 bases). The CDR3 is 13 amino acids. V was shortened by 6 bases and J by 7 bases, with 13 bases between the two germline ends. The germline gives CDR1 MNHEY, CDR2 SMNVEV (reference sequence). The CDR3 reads CASSPRQGNEQFF. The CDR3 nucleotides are TGTGCCAGCAGCCCTCGGCAGGGGAATGAGCAGTTCTTC.

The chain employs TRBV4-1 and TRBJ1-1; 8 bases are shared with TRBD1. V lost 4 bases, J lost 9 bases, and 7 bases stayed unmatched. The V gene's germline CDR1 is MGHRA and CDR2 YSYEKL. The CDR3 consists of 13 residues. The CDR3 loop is CASSPAGGGKAFF. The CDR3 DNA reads TGCGCCAGCAGCCCTGCAGGGGGCGGGAAAGCTTTCTTT.

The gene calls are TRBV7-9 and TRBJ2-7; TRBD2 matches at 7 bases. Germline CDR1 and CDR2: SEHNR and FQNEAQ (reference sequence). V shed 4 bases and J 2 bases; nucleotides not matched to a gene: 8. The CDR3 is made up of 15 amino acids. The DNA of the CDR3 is TGTGCCAGCAGCTCCCCAGAGCGGGGAGCCTACGAGCAGTACTTC. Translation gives CASSSPERGAYEQYF.

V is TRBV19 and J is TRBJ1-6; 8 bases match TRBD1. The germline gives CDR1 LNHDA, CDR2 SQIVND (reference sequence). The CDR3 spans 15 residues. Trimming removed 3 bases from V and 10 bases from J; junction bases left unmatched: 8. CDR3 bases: TGTGCCAGTAGTATCCCAGGACAGGGAGAGTCACCCCTCCACTTT. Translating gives CASSIPGQGESPLHF.

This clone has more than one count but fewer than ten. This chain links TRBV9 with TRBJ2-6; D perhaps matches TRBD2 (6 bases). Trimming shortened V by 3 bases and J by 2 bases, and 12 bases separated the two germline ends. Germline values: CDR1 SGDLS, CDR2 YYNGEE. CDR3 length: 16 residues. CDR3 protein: CASSAGGGTGANVLTF. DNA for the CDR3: TGTGCCAGCAGCGCCGGCGGAGGGACTGGGGCCAACGTCCTGACTTTC.

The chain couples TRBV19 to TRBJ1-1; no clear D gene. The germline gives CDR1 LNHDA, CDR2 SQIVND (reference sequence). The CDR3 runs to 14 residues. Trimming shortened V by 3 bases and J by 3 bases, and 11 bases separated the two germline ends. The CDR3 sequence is CASSIGLEDTEAFF. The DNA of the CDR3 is TGTGCCAGTAGTATCGGGCTGGAGGACACTGAAGCTTTCTTT.

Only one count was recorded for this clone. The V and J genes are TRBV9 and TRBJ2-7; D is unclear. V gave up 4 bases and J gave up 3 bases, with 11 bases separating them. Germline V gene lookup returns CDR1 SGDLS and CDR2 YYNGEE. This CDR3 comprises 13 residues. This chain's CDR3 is CASSKIPGYEQYF. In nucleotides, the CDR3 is TGTGCCAGCAGCAAAATTCCAGGCTACGAGCAGTACTTC.

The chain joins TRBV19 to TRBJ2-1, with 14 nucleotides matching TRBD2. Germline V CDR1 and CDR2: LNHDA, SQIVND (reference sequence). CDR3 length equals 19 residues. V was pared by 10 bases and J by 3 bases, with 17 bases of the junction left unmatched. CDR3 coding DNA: TGTGCCACTCCCCCCGGGACTAGCGGGAGAACGGTGGACTACAATGAGCAGTTCTTC. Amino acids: CATPPGTSGRTVDYNEQFF.

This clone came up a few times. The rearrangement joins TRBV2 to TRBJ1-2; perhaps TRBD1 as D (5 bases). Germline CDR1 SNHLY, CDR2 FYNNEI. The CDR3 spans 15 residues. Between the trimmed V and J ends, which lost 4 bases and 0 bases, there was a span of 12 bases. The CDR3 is CASSVTTATNYGYTF. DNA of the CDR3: TGTGCCAGCAGTGTCACGACAGCTACTAACTATGGCTACACCTTC. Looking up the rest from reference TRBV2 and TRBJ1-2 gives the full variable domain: EPEVTQTPSHQVTQMGQEVILRCVPISNHLYFYWYRQILGQKVEFLVSFYNNEISEKSEIFDDQFSVERPDGSNFTLKIRSTKLEDSAMYFCASSVTTATNYGYTFGSGTRLTVV.

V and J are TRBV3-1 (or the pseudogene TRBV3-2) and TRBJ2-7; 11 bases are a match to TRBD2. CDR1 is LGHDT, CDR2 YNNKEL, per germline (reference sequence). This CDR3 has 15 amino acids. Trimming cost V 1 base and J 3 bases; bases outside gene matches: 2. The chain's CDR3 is CASSQAGTSGYEQYF. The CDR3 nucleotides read TGTGCCAGCAGCCAAGCCGGGACTAGCGGCTACGAGCAGTACTTC.

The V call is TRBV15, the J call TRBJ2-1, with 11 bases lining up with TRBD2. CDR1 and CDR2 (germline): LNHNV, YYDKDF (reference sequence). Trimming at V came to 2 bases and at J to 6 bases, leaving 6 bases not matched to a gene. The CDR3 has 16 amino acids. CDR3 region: CATSRRIAGGVNEQFF. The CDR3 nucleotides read TGTGCCACCAGCAGACGTATAGCGGGAGGGGTCAATGAGCAGTTCTTC.

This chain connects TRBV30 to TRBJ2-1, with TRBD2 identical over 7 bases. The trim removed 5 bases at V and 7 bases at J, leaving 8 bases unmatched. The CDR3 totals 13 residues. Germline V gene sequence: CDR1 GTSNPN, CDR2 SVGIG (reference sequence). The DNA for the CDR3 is TGTGCCTGGGGGGAGGGGTTGAGGAATGAGCAGTTCTTC. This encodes CAWGEGLRNEQFF. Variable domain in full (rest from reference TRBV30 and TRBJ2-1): SQTIHQWPATLVQPVGSPLSLECTVEGTSNPNLYWYRQAAGRGLQLLFYSVGIGQISSEVPQNLSASRPQDRQFILSSKKLLLSDSGFYLCAWGEGLRNEQFFGPGTRLTVL.

The CDR3: CASSLGGTARETQYF. CDR3 bases: TGTGCCAGCAGCTTAGGAGGGACAGCCCGAGAGACCCAGTACTTC. V is TRBV7-2 and J is TRBJ2-5; 7 bases match TRBD1. After removal of 1 base from V and 4 bases from J, the junction contained 6 bases not matched to a gene. The germline V gene encodes CDR1 SGHTA and CDR2 FQGNSA. The length of the CDR3 is 15 residues.